Shown below are 16 T cell receptor beta chains from a single sample sequenced in a study of CD8 T cells in Susac syndrome. It was with random hexamers that about 0.45 to 1 ug RNA was reverse transcribed. TCRdb redid the calling of the immunoSEQ multiplex PCR reads with MiXCR, one entry per CDR3 protein. The table includes fewer than 95,000 distinct CDR3 sequences, roughly 96% detected once. What was sequenced was CD8+ T cells from PBMCs. The receptors here all came from a human donor with Susac syndrome.

V is TRBV5-4 and J is TRBJ2-2; 9 positions agree with TRBD1. The CDR3 contains 16 residues. Germline loops: CDR1 SGHNT, CDR2 YYREEE (reference sequence). V shed 4 bases and J 4 bases; nucleotides not matched to a gene: 8. DNA of the CDR3: TGTGCCAGCAGCGCGGGACAGGGCGGGGTCACCGGGGAGCTGTTTTTT. Protein sequence: CASSAGQGGVTGELFF. Supplemented by reference TRBV5-4 and TRBJ2-2, the full variable domain reads ETGVTQSPTHLIKTRGQQVTLRCSSQSGHNTVSWYQQALGQGPQFIFQYYREEENGRGNFPPRFSGLQFPNYSSELNVNALELDDSALYLCASSAGQGGVTGELFFGEGSRLTVL.

The chain carries TRBV4-1 and TRBJ1-1; no clear D. From germline, CDR1 is MGHRA and CDR2 YSYEKL. This CDR3 is 13 amino acids long. Trimming shortened V by 4 bases and J by 7 bases, and 13 bases separated the two germline ends. CDR3 sequence reads: CASSLRSGFEAFF. CDR3 DNA sequence: TGCGCCAGCAGCCTAAGATCGGGGTTTGAAGCTTTCTTT.

This chain uses TRBV4-3 with TRBJ1-5; D not resolved. V gave up 0 bases and J gave up 4 bases, with 10 bases separating them. The CDR3 extends over 15 amino acids. CDR1 and CDR2 from the germline V gene are LGHNA and YSLEER. The CDR3, as DNA: TGCGCCAGCAGCCAAGATGTAGGAGTAAATCAGCCCCAGCATTTT. This codes for CASSQDVGVNQPQHF.

V is TRBV11-2 and J is TRBJ1-1; a possible D gene is TRBD1 (5 bases). V was shortened by 6 bases and J by 4 bases, with 15 bases between the two germline ends. The CDR3 runs to 14 residues. Per germline, CDR1 SGHAT and CDR2 FQNNGV. CDR3 DNA sequence: TGTGCCAGCAGGTTCGAGGGGAAAGTCACTGAAGCTTTCTTT. It yields the protein CASRFEGKVTEAFF.

The chain carries TRBV20-1 and TRBJ1-5; 9 nucleotides agree with TRBD1. Germline V gene data show CDR1 as DFQATT and CDR2 as SNEGSKA (reference sequence). The CDR3 sequence is 16 residues long. V lost 5 bases to trimming and J lost 2 bases; unmatched junction nucleotides: 10. CDR3 coding DNA: TGCAGTGCTCCACTACAGGGGGCGCCTGGCAATCAGCCCCAGCATTTT. Translation gives CSAPLQGAPGNQPQHF.

The chain is built from TRBV20-1 and TRBJ1-1, with a weak D call TRBD1 (5 bases). Germline V gene lookup returns CDR1 DFQATT and CDR2 SNEGSKA (reference sequence). Trimming left V 1 base short and J 4 bases short, with 13 bases between. This CDR3 is built from 14 residues. CDR3: CSARVPGFGTEAFF. The CDR3 region has the DNA TGCAGTGCTAGAGTTCCAGGGTTCGGCACTGAAGCTTTCTTT.

The V and J genes are TRBV30 and TRBJ2-7, with D possibly TRBD1 on 5 matching bases. Germline CDR1 reads GTSNPN; CDR2 reads SVGIG (reference sequence). The V end was cut by 2 bases, the J end by 6 bases, with 8 bases between. The CDR3 contains 11 residues. CDR3 amino acids: CAWSSRGEQYF. DNA for the CDR3: TGTGCCTGGAGTAGTAGGGGCGAGCAGTACTTC. The whole variable domain, filled in from reference TRBV30 and TRBJ2-7, reads SQTIHQWPATLVQPVGSPLSLECTVEGTSNPNLYWYRQAAGRGLQLLFYSVGIGQISSEVPQNLSASRPQDRQFILSSKKLLLSDSGFYLCAWSSRGEQYFGPGTRLTVT.

V usage is TRBV9 and J usage is TRBJ1-1; tentative D call: TRBD1 (5 bases). Germline CDR1 reads SGDLS; CDR2 reads YYNGEE. CDR3 length: 15 amino acids. The V and J ends lost 0 bases and 4 bases respectively, with 13 bases between them. DNA of the CDR3: TGTGCCAGCAGCGTAGCGGCCGCCGGGGGCACTGAAGCTTTCTTT. Protein: CASSVAAAGGTEAFF.

V is TRBV18 and J is TRBJ2-7, with TRBD2 matching 7 bases. The CDR3 has 17 amino acids. Germline CDR1 reads KGHSH; CDR2 reads LQKENI. After removal of 1 base from V and 1 base from J, the junction contained 10 bases not matched to a gene. The CDR3 loop is CASSPLNSGGGSYEQYF. The CDR3 nucleotides read TGTGCCAGCTCACCACTAAACTCCGGGGGAGGGTCCTACGAGCAGTACTTC.

The rearrangement uses TRBV6-2 or TRBV6-3 and TRBJ2-5, with 8 positions matching TRBD2. The CDR3 consists of 13 residues. Germline V lookup: CDR1 MNHEY, CDR2 SVGEGT. V lost 7 bases to trimming and J lost 3 bases; unmatched junction nucleotides: 4. The CDR3 protein is CASTPGGEETQYF. The CDR3 nucleotides read TGTGCCAGCACCCCGGGGGGGGAAGAGACCCAGTACTTC.

The rearrangement links TRBV20-1 to TRBJ1-5; no definite D call. Germline loops: CDR1 DFQATT, CDR2 SNEGSKA (reference sequence). The V end was cut by 3 bases, the J end by 4 bases, with 13 bases between. The length of the CDR3 is 14 residues. This CDR3 is CSASPMGLNQPQHF. The CDR3 DNA reads as TGCAGTGCTAGTCCAATGGGTTTGAATCAGCCCCAGCATTTT.

The chain is built from TRBV20-1 and TRBJ2-7; D unclear. This CDR3 spans 13 amino acids. CDR1 is DFQATT, CDR2 SNEGSKA, per germline (reference sequence). Trimming took 5 bases from V and 3 from J, leaving 14 bases between them. Here the CDR3 reads CSAGARTDYEQYF. DNA of the CDR3: TGCAGTGCTGGAGCTCGGACGGACTACGAGCAGTACTTC.

The V and J genes are TRBV29-1 and TRBJ2-3; 11 bases line up with TRBD1. Germline CDR1 SQVTM, CDR2 ANQGSEA. With 0 bases clipped from V and 3 bases from J, the junction kept 5 bases outside the gene matches. This CDR3 has 16 amino acids. CDR3 amino acids: CSVEDRTGGGTDTQYF. CDR3 DNA: TGCAGCGTTGAAGATCGGACAGGGGGCGGGACAGATACGCAGTATTTT.

The chain couples TRBV30 to TRBJ1-1; unclear D gene. CDR1 is GTSNPN, CDR2 SVGIG, per germline (reference sequence). With 3 bases removed from V and 0 bases from J, the gap between germline ends came to 17 bases. The CDR3 has 16 amino acids. The CDR3 here is CAWSGEAAGLNTEAFF. The CDR3 bases are TGTGCCTGGAGCGGGGAGGCTGCCGGCTTGAACACTGAAGCTTTCTTT.

The chain has TRBV12-3 or TRBV12-4 and TRBJ1-2; D remains unclear. This CDR3 region has 15 residues. The ends were cut back, 6 bases at V and 0 bases at J, with 14 bases in the middle. CDR3 DNA sequence: TGTGCCAGCAGAGAGGTGTCACGACCTAACTATGGCTACACCTTC. This gives the protein CASREVSRPNYGYTF.

V gene TRBV19 combines with J gene TRBJ1-5; the D gene is possibly TRBD1 (6 bases). This CDR3 spans 15 amino acids. Germline V gene lookup returns CDR1 LNHDA and CDR2 SQIVND (reference sequence). Trimming left V 5 bases short and J 7 bases short, with 18 bases between. CDR3 sequence: CASSGSGGRSQPQHF. CDR3 nucleotide sequence: TGTGCCAGTAGTGGCTCCGGGGGGCGCTCACAGCCCCAGCATTTT.